Following are 2 T cell receptor beta chains from one sample sequenced in a study of T cell changes during pregnancy in multiple sclerosis. Sequenced by immunoSEQ multiplex PCR; TCRdb stores in-frame clones only, minus some. The sample carries fewer than 75,000 clones, 91% recorded once. The source was peripheral blood, collected after pregnancy. Receptor source: a female donor in good health, enrolled as a control in a pregnancy study.

J is TRBJ1-5 and V is TRBV30; D gene ambiguous. The CDR3 consists of 14 residues. Trimming removed 0 bases from V and 3 bases from J, with 9 bases in between. The germline V gene encodes CDR1 GTSNPN and CDR2 SVGIG (reference sequence). The CDR3, as DNA: TGTGCCTGGAGTGTTTCGGTGATCAATCAGCCCCAGCATTTT. It is translated as CAWSVSVINQPQHF.

This chain joins TRBV7-2 and TRBJ2-7; D possibly corresponds to TRBD1 (6 bases). CDR1 is SGHTA, CDR2 FQGNSA, per germline. The V end lost 3 bases, the J end lost 2 bases, and 14 bases lay between the germline ends. The CDR3 runs 15 residues. CDR3 DNA sequence: TGTGCCAGCAGCTTTTCAGGGGTCTCGACCTACGAGCAGTACTTC. As protein: CASSFSGVSTYEQYF.